This T cell receptor beta chain was profiled in a study of human T cells and chemical hapten exposure. Study findings and constraints: PT1 expanded TCR numbers tracked positively with patch test score.

Time point reported: patch test 2, 6 weeks after DPC sensitization. The sample's treatment: therapeutic diphenylcyclopropenone sensitization with weekly scalp DPC. This clonotype was counted at least ten times. Its target is not known. MiXCR, applied by TCRdb to the RACE reads, yields one record per CDR3 protein. The sample yields about 43,000 distinct CDR3 sequences, about 3.5% seen once. Trimming at V came to 5 bases and at J to 0 bases, leaving 2 bases not matched to a gene. Germline lookup yields CDR1 GTSNPN and CDR2 SVGIG (reference sequence). The CDR3 has 14 residues. The sequence came from a man aged 35-49 years with alopecia areata. Some clones in this sample may be carry-over from other donors' samples. Sequences were derived from whole blood, sampled in connection with sensitization to the hapten diphenylcyclopropenone (DPC). The chain couples TRBV30 to TRBJ2-1, with 9 bases lining up with TRBD2. CDR3 region: CAWGLATSYNEQFF. DNA of the CDR3: TGTGCCTGGGGACTAGCGACCTCCTACAATGAGCAGTTCTTC. Filled out from reference TRBV30 and TRBJ2-1, the complete variable domain reads SQTIHQWPATLVQPVGSPLSLECTVEGTSNPNLYWYRQAAGRGLQLLFYSVGIGQISSEVPQNLSASRPQDRQFILSSKKLLLSDSGFYLCAWGLATSYNEQFFGPGTRLTVL.